This T cell receptor (beta chain) emerged from a study of CD8 T cells in ankylosing spondylitis. Worth noting for this clonotype: Its antigen is unknown.

The CDR3 is made up of 17 amino acids. Germline V gene lookup returns CDR1 DFQATT and CDR2 SNEGSKA (reference sequence). The ends were cut back, 3 bases at V and 1 base at J, with 18 bases in the middle. Regarding the study as a whole: A CD8+ phenotype characterized the disease-linked clones, which were relatively rare in peripheral blood. Some of the motif variants had earlier been found in reactive arthritis patients' fluid and blood. There was a TCR beta motif, made of several highly homologous variants, that appeared characteristic of ankylosing spondylitis blood.

TCRdb called the 5' RACE reads again in MiXCR, with one record for every CDR3 protein. The repertoire has 200,000 to 250,000 distinct CDR3 sequences, 15% to 20% of them found once; the top ten carry about 39%. This chain links TRBV20-1 with TRBJ2-2, with D tentatively TRBD1 (6 bases). The sequence came from a male donor with ankylosing spondylitis. Sequencing input: blood, either unsorted or a sorted T cell fraction (not recorded which). CDR3 protein: CSARDSRDPKNTGELFF. The CDR3 DNA sequence: TGCAGTGCTAGGGACAGCCGAGACCCGAAGAACACCGGGGAGCTGTTTTTT.